This TCR beta chain was identified during a study of monozygotic twins with inflammatory bowel disease (dated by TCRdb to the late 2010s). Looking at the study overall: The full study comprised some 30 monozygotic twin pairs: nine German pairs (four IBD-concordant, five IBD-discordant) and 19 IBD-discordant Danish pairs. Each individual had, on average, about 151 000 unique TCRalpha sequences and 181 000 unique TCRbeta sequences available for analysis. Disease-associated traits were sought mainly through comparisons between IBD patients and their genetically identical healthy co-twins within discordant pairs.

From each donor, an approximately 2.3 ml peripheral blood sample was drawn into PAXgene tubes and stored at -80 degrees C. Without T cell sorting, total RNA was isolated from whole blood using the PAXgene blood miRNA kit on an automated QIAcube. Deep TCRalpha and TCRbeta repertoire profiling with unique molecular barcoding was performed on peripheral blood of monozygotic twin pairs concordant or discordant for inflammatory bowel disease. Smoking habits were recorded for all twin pairs, with individuals classified as current, former or never smokers. Libraries were prepared through 5' RACE. For each TCR library, about 4,000 ng of total RNA was used. For each sample, cDNA synthesis with SMARTScribe reverse transcriptase was split into eight separate reactions. During cDNA synthesis, unique molecular identifiers containing a 6-nucleotide sample barcode were introduced by template switching. TCRalpha and TCRbeta cDNA was amplified by two nested PCRs of approximately 17 and 9 cycles, with bead purification after each PCR. Before amplification, the cDNA was treated with uracil DNA-glycosylase and purified using the QIAquick PCR purification kit. In the second PCR, Illumina TruSeq-compatible adapters and sample-specific barcodes were added. Library quality and concentration were assessed using TapeStation and Qubit, and 4.5 to 5.5 ng of each library was pooled. Sequencing of the pooled libraries was done on an Illumina HiSeq2500 single-index Rapid Run using custom sequencing primers and 2 x 100 bp reads. In the authors' own workflow: MiGEC version 1.2.6 was used for UMI-based consensus assembly to correct PCR and sequencing errors. MiXCR version 2.1.1 was used to carry out V(D)J alignment, clonotype assembly and CDR3 extraction. To normalise gene usage, clonotype sharing and MAIT/NKT TCR abundance, the analysis used the top 1000, 10 000 and 20 000 clonotypes per sample. Diversity was computed as the inverse Simpson index with the vegan R package after downsampling to 27 000 UMIs. Paired Mann-Whitney U tests were applied to discordant twin pairs, and Benjamini-Hochberg correction was used for multiple testing. TCRdb reprocessed the reads, reporting each CDR3 protein sequence once and no DNA. Clone size and V and J calls follow TCRdb, not the original study. This sample's table carries about 380,000 distinct CDR3 sequences. The top ten clones comprise 2% to 3% of the sample.

With respect to this clonotype: It has no known antigen specificity.

The CDR3 goes from the cysteine to the phenylalanine over 14 residues. Only the protein is on record. On the study overall, not on this receptor specifically: No difference in repertoire similarity was observed between concordant and discordant twins, possibly owing to limited statistical power. Because patients were on differing immunosuppressive treatments, the repertoires may have picked up extra background noise and inter-individual variability. IBD patients had lower TCRbeta repertoire diversity, measured by the inverse Simpson index, than their healthy co-twins. Different T cell subtypes could not be distinguished in the analysis. IBD patients shared fewer clonotypes with other individuals than healthy twins did, most markedly in patients showing signs of disease activity. The results gave no support for a single strong signal or clonotype linked to IBD.

The chain uses TRBV12-3 or TRBV12-4 and TRBJ1-1. Sequenced: blood. This receptor was identified in a human donor with ulcerative colitis or Crohn's disease, or a healthy co-twin of an affected twin (not recorded which). The CDR3 region: CASTPVAANTEAFF.